A single sample gave rise to the 18 T cell receptor beta chains below, sequenced in a study of T-cell memory formation after mild COVID-19. TCRdb analysed the 5' RACE reads with MiXCR anew, one entry per CDR3 protein. The data hold 250,000 or so distinct CDR3 sequences, with roughly 18% observed a single time. The sequencing sample was made of PBMCs or a T cell subset sorted from them (not recorded which). These receptors all come from a man aged 18 to 35 who had mild COVID-19 (a few samples of this study predate the infection). Cell type and time point are not known.

This clonotype occurred many times. This rearrangement joins TRBV7-9 to TRBJ1-2; 12 bases line up with TRBD1. The CDR3 covers 15 residues. V gave up 5 bases and J gave up 6 bases; unmatched junction bases: 7. Germline assignment: CDR1 SEHNR and CDR2 FQNEAQ (reference sequence). This chain's CDR3 is CASSLGTGGTDGYTF. Here the CDR3 DNA reads TGTGCCAGCAGCCTAGGGACAGGGGGCACGGATGGCTACACCTTC.

V is TRBV5-1 and J is TRBJ1-1, with D possibly matching TRBD1 (5 bases). The CDR3 is 16 residues long. Trimming pared 1 base from V and 6 bases from J, leaving 19 bases between. The germline gives CDR1 SGHRS, CDR2 YFSETQ. The CDR3 DNA reads as TGCGCCAGCAGCTTGAGTTGGCAGGGAGTCCAACCTGAAGCTTTCTTT. Translation gives CASSLSWQGVQPEAFF.

In this sample, this clonotype turned up a few times. The chain is built from TRBV3-1 and TRBJ2-7; D ambiguous. The CDR3 runs 14 residues. From germline, CDR1 is LGHDT and CDR2 YNNKEL (reference sequence). Trimming pared 2 bases from V and 2 bases from J, leaving 10 bases between. As DNA, the CDR3 is TGTGCCAGCAGCCAAAGTCCAGGCCCCTACGAGCAGTACTTC. Translated: CASSQSPGPYEQYF.

The chain carries TRBV5-6 and TRBJ2-2; perhaps TRBD2 as D (7 bases). Trimming pared 0 bases from V and 4 bases from J, leaving 10 bases between. The CDR3 has 15 residues. Germline CDR1 SGHDT, CDR2 YYEEEE. CDR3 DNA: TGTGCCAGCAGCTTGGCAGGGGAGGGCACCGGGGAGCTGTTTTTT. Protein sequence: CASSLAGEGTGELFF.

The chain carries TRBV7-2 and TRBJ2-4, with 9 bases identical to TRBD1. This CDR3 has 14 amino acids. Germline trimming cut 1 base from V and 13 bases from J; bases unmatched to any gene: 8. Germline V gene sequence: CDR1 SGHTA, CDR2 FQGNSA. The CDR3 reads CASSLGTPGQGQYF. CDR3 nucleotide sequence: TGTGCCAGCAGCTTAGGAACCCCGGGACAGGGCCAGTACTTC.

J is TRBJ1-1 and V is TRBV4-1, with 7 bases lining up with TRBD1. This CDR3 comprises 15 residues. From germline, CDR1 is MGHRA and CDR2 YSYEKL. J was trimmed by 6 bases and V by 1 base; bases with no gene match: 8. The CDR3 protein is CASSQGTGAVPEAFF. The CDR3, as DNA: TGCGCCAGCAGCCAAGGCACAGGGGCCGTGCCTGAAGCTTTCTTT.

This clonotype has a handful of counts. V and J are TRBV6-1 and TRBJ2-2; possible D gene TRBD2, 6 bases. Germline V CDR1 and CDR2: MNHNS, SASEGT. CDR3 length: 16 amino acids. V was trimmed by 4 bases and J by 5 bases, leaving 17 bases between them. CDR3 in DNA: TGTGCCAGCAGTGCTTTCGGGGTGGCGGGGACCGGGGAGCTGTTTTTT. This codes for CASSAFGVAGTGELFF.

This clonotype was detected a few times. The genes are TRBV7-6 and TRBJ2-7, with D possibly TRBD2 on 7 matching bases. This CDR3 spans 15 amino acids. Germline CDR1 reads SGHVS; CDR2 reads FNYEAQ. V dropped 0 bases and J dropped 0 bases, with 9 bases sitting between them. CDR3 sequence (DNA): TGTGCCAGCAGCTTAGCCGCGGGGGCCTCCTACGAGCAGTACTTC. This codes for CASSLAAGASYEQYF. Filled out from reference TRBV7-6 and TRBJ2-7, the complete variable domain reads GAGVSQSPRYKVTKRGQDVALRCDPISGHVSLYWYRQALGQGPEFLTYFNYEAQQDKSGLPNDRFSAERPEGSISTLTIQRTEQRDSAMYRCASSLAAGASYEQYFGPGTRLTVT.

This clonotype was seen only a few times. This chain links TRBV29-1 with TRBJ2-4, with 9 bases matching TRBD2. Germline values: CDR1 SQVTM, CDR2 ANQGSEA. V shed 7 bases and J 1 base; nucleotides not matched to a gene: 5. CDR3 size: 14 residues. The CDR3 sequence is CSASGVGAKNIQYF. DNA for the CDR3: TGCAGCGCTAGCGGGGTTGGGGCCAAAAACATTCAGTACTTC.

The rearrangement uses TRBV7-9 and TRBJ1-1; D is unresolved. The V end was cut by 2 bases, the J end by 6 bases, with 7 bases between. This CDR3 region has 12 residues. Per germline, CDR1 SEHNR and CDR2 FQNEAQ (reference sequence). Written as DNA, the CDR3 is TGTGCCAGCAGCTTATTCGAGGCTGAAGCTTTCTTT. Translating it yields CASSLFEAEAFF.

There are a few counts of this clonotype. The rearrangement joins TRBV20-1 to TRBJ2-1; D might be TRBD1 or TRBD2, each matching 6 bases. The ends were cut back, 1 base at V and 3 bases at J, with 19 bases in the middle. Germline lookup yields CDR1 DFQATT and CDR2 SNEGSKA (reference sequence). This CDR3 contains 17 residues. The CDR3 nucleotides read TGCAGTGCTAGAGTCTCGGGACATGGGAGGTACTACAATGAGCAGTTCTTC. It specifies CSARVSGHGRYYNEQFF.

For the CDR3, the DNA is TGTGCTAGTGGTCAGGGAATCGACACCGGGGAGCTGTTTTTT. Protein product: CASGQGIDTGELFF. The chain is built from TRBV12-5 and TRBJ2-2, with D possibly TRBD1 on 5 matching bases. CDR1 and CDR2 (germline): LGHNT, FRNRAP. The CDR3 is 14 residues long. V lost 5 bases and J 3 bases, leaving 10 bases between the germline ends.

This clonotype occurred a few times. The V and J genes are TRBV7-3 and TRBJ2-7; TRBD1 is a possible D gene (6 bases). Trimming stripped 2 bases from V and 6 bases from J, with 23 bases between. Per germline, CDR1 SGHTA and CDR2 FQGTGA. This CDR3 is 17 amino acids long. DNA of the CDR3: TGTGCCAGCAGCTTAGAATGGTTGGGGACACCCGGTTGCGAGCAGTACGTC. This translates into CASSLEWLGTPGCEQYV.

CDR3 nucleotides: TGTGCCAGCAGCTTAAACAGGGTAACCGGGGAGCTGTTTTTT. Protein: CASSLNRVTGELFF. The V gene is TRBV7-2, the J gene TRBJ2-2, with a weak D call TRBD1 (6 bases). This CDR3 contains 14 residues. V was cut by 2 bases and J by 5 bases, with 9 bases left in between. Looked up from germline, CDR1 is SGHTA and CDR2 is FQGNSA.

This rearrangement joins TRBV3-2 to TRBJ1-2. TRBV3-2 corresponds to a pseudogene. The CDR3 is 10 amino acids. The CDR3 DNA reads as TGTGCCTCCTTCCTCGGTGGCTACACCTTC. Protein: CASFLGGYTF.

Many counts were recorded for this clonotype. J is TRBJ2-5 and V is TRBV6-2 or TRBV6-3; 13 bases line up with TRBD2. Germline trimming cut 5 bases from V and 2 bases from J; bases unmatched to any gene: 2. Germline loops: CDR1 MNHEY, CDR2 SVGEGT. This CDR3 has 15 residues. The CDR3 DNA reads TGTGCCAGCAGTGTGACTAGCGGGGGGCAAGAGACCCAGTACTTC. It translates to CASSVTSGGQETQYF.

This clonotype has more than one count but fewer than ten. The CDR3 spells CASRKRTGGAETYEQYF. CDR3 DNA sequence: TGTGCCAGCAGGAAAAGGACAGGGGGCGCGGAGACCTACGAGCAGTACTTC. The chain carries TRBV6-5 and TRBJ2-7; 11 nucleotides match TRBD1. V dropped 6 bases and J dropped 2; count of bases not matched to a gene: 12. CDR1 and CDR2 (germline): MNHEY, SVGAGI. CDR3 size: 17 residues.

This clonotype was counted at least ten times. The V gene is TRBV5-1, the J gene TRBJ2-1; 8 nucleotides line up with TRBD1. There are 14 residues in the CDR3. Germline CDR1 is SGHRS and CDR2 is YFSETQ. J was trimmed by 6 bases and V by 1 base; bases with no gene match: 3. CDR3 sequence reads: CASSLSGQGNEQFF. The CDR3 DNA follows: TGCGCCAGCAGCTTGTCCGGACAGGGCAATGAGCAGTTCTTC.